These 21 T cell receptor beta chains share one sample of origin, sequenced in a study of PD-1 blockade in classical Hodgkin lymphoma. Profiling relied on immunoSEQ multiplex PCR, and the TCRdb table lists in-frame clones only, not all of them. In the table there are 7,500 to 8,500 clones, about 77% of which are singletons. This sample's time point: cycle 4 day 1 (C4D1), after five to seven weeks of nivolumab. Patients all relapsed after autologous stem cell transplantation, and there was variation in brentuximab vedotin exposure. PBMCs, once thawed, yielded CD8+ T cells isolated by magnetic negative selection. The sample was CD8+ T cells from blood, taken before the fourth cycle of nivolumab. These receptors originate from a human donor with classical Hodgkin lymphoma.

V is TRBV7-2 and J is TRBJ2-4, with 9 bases aligning to TRBD1. V dropped 6 bases and J dropped 0; count of bases not matched to a gene: 6. Germline loops: CDR1 SGHTA, CDR2 FQGNSA. The CDR3 totals 16 residues. The CDR3 DNA follows: TGTGCCAGCAGTTACCGGGACAGGGTAGCCAAAAACATTCAGTACTTC. Residues: CASSYRDRVAKNIQYF.

This rearrangement joins TRBV12-5 to TRBJ1-3; 12 bases are a match to TRBD1. V was clipped by 5 bases and J by 2 bases; unmatched bases: 10. The CDR3 loop spans 18 amino acids. CDR1 is LGHNT, CDR2 FRNRAP, per germline. As DNA, the CDR3 is TGTGCTAGTGGTAAACCAGGGGACAGGGGGCTAACTGGAAACACCATATATTTT. Its protein product is CASGKPGDRGLTGNTIYF.

This sequence joins TRBV6-1 and TRBJ2-1; D gene ambiguous. The germline CDR1 and CDR2 sequences are MNHNS and SASEGT. CDR3 size: 14 residues. V was shortened by 2 bases and J by 8 bases, with 13 bases between the two germline ends. CDR3 in amino acids: CASSEWVQIDEQFF. In DNA, the CDR3 is TGTGCCAGCAGTGAATGGGTACAGATCGATGAGCAGTTCTTC.

CDR3 loop: CASSESGTLETQYF. CDR3 DNA sequence: TGTGCCAGCAGTGAAAGCGGGACTTTGGAGACCCAGTACTTC. The rearrangement links TRBV2 to TRBJ2-5; 7 bases agree with TRBD2. Losses at the gene ends were 2 bases for V and 5 bases for J; bases not matched to a gene: 5. Looked up from germline, CDR1 is SNHLY and CDR2 is FYNNEI. The CDR3 runs to 14 residues.

V usage is TRBV7-9 and J usage is TRBJ2-5; 8 bases agree with TRBD2. V trimming: 2 bases; J trimming: 2 bases; junction bases outside the gene matches: 10. The CDR3 contains 17 residues. Germline V lookup: CDR1 SEHNR, CDR2 FQNEAQ (reference sequence). The CDR3 is CASSLSLSGGLQETQYF. CDR3 in DNA: TGTGCCAGCAGCTTAAGTTTAAGCGGGGGACTTCAAGAGACCCAGTACTTC.

The chain combines TRBV4-3 with TRBJ2-1; 7 nucleotides align to TRBD2. The ends lost 1 base at V and 4 bases at J; junction bases unmatched: 4. The CDR3 extends over 15 amino acids. In germline, CDR1 is LGHNA, CDR2 YSLEER. The CDR3 sequence: CASSQGRTRYNEQFF. The CDR3 region has the DNA TGCGCCAGCAGCCAAGGCCGGACTAGGTACAATGAGCAGTTCTTC.

V is TRBV7-2 and J is TRBJ1-5, with 11 bases matching TRBD1. Trimming cost V 1 base and J 6 bases; bases outside gene matches: 2. CDR3 length equals 15 residues. CDR1 SGHTA and CDR2 FQGNSA come from the germline V gene. The DNA of the CDR3 is TGTGCCAGCAGCTTAGGGACAGGGGGCCGTCAGCCCCAGCATTTT. Its translation: CASSLGTGGRQPQHF.

The V call is TRBV4-2, the J call TRBJ1-6; 7 bases match TRBD1. This CDR3 is 14 amino acids long. Germline CDR1 LGHNA, CDR2 YNFKEQ. J lost 10 bases, V lost 4 bases, and 7 bases had no gene match. This chain's CDR3 is CASSPQGGRSPLHF. The CDR3 DNA is TGTGCCAGCAGCCCGCAGGGGGGGCGCTCACCCCTCCACTTT.

The chain is built from TRBV6-5 and TRBJ1-1, with a weak D call TRBD1 (5 bases). The V gene lost 0 bases and the J gene lost 1 base, with 9 bases spanning the gap. The CDR3 length is 15 residues. From germline, CDR1 is MNHEY and CDR2 SVGAGI. CDR3 region: CASSYSPRANTEAFF. DNA of the CDR3: TGTGCCAGCAGTTACTCGCCCAGGGCGAACACTGAAGCTTTCTTT.

The rearrangement joins TRBV10-3 to TRBJ2-1; 12 positions match TRBD2. Trimming cost V 2 bases and J 9 bases; bases outside gene matches: 11. Germline values: CDR1 ENHRY, CDR2 SYGVKD. This CDR3 is built from 17 residues. Here the CDR3 reads CAISEGRASGRAGEQFF. For the CDR3, the DNA is TGTGCCATCAGTGAGGGACGGGCTAGCGGGAGGGCAGGTGAGCAGTTCTTC.

The CDR3 bases are TGTGCCAGCAGCGTTATCGGGTTCGCGAACACCGGGGAGCTGTTTTTT. Amino acids: CASSVIGFANTGELFF. The chain couples TRBV9 to TRBJ2-2; D is undetermined. The CDR3 has 16 residues. Deletions cut 2 bases from V and 0 bases from J, with 11 bases between. The V gene's germline CDR1 is SGDLS and CDR2 YYNGEE. Drawing the rest from reference TRBV9 and TRBJ2-2, the complete variable domain is DSGVTQTPKHLITATGQRVTLRCSPRSGDLSVYWYQQSLDQGLQFLIQYYNGEERAKGNILERFSAQQFPDLHSELNLSSLELGDSALYFCASSVIGFANTGELFFGEGSRLTVL.

The V call is TRBV5-1, the J call TRBJ2-4; no firm D call. Trimming took off 2 bases at V and 4 bases at J, with 13 bases between the two ends. Germline CDR1 is SGHRS and CDR2 is YFSETQ. This CDR3 comprises 15 residues. Here the CDR3 DNA reads TGCGCCAGCAGCTTAGGCCTCATTGGAAAAAACATTCAGTACTTC. Its protein product is CASSLGLIGKNIQYF.

J is TRBJ2-1 and V is TRBV6-4, with a weak D call TRBD2 (6 bases). Germline loops: CDR1 MRHNA, CDR2 SNTAGT. Trimming cost V 6 bases and J 7 bases, with 16 bases left between them. CDR3 size: 14 residues. CDR3 nucleotide sequence: TGTGCCAGCAGCCTCGGTTGGGCGGGGAATGAGCAGTTCTTC. It specifies CASSLGWAGNEQFF.

The chain uses TRBV28 and TRBJ1-5; TRBD1 might be the D (5 bases). Trimming cost V 7 bases and J 4 bases, with 14 bases left between them. The germline gives CDR1 MDHEN, CDR2 SYDVKM. The CDR3 covers 14 residues. CDR3 region: CASTWGRWNQPQHF. As DNA, the CDR3 is TGTGCCAGCACCTGGGGCAGGTGGAATCAGCCCCAGCATTTT.

The V gene is TRBV4-1, the J gene TRBJ2-7, with a possible D match to TRBD1 (5 bases). The ends were cut back, 0 bases at V and 2 bases at J, with 8 bases in the middle. This CDR3 region has 14 residues. CDR1 is MGHRA, CDR2 YSYEKL, per germline. CDR3 sequence: CASSQDQGPYEQYF. DNA for the CDR3: TGCGCCAGCAGCCAAGATCAGGGCCCCTACGAGCAGTACTTC.

CDR3 protein: CASSLARRGGPDEQFF. The CDR3 coding sequence is TGTGCCAGCAGCTTAGCGCGTCGGGGGGGCCCCGATGAGCAGTTCTTC. The rearrangement joins TRBV7-9 to TRBJ2-1, with 8 bases that match TRBD2. The junction had 9 bases not matched to a gene; V was cut back by 0 bases and J by 8 bases. Looked up from germline, CDR1 is SEHNR and CDR2 is FQNEAQ (reference sequence). The CDR3 is 16 amino acids.

The chain is built from TRBV5-1 and TRBJ2-7; 7 positions agree with TRBD1. The CDR3 is 15 amino acids. After removal of 0 bases from V and 0 bases from J, the junction contained 3 bases not matched to a gene. The germline CDR1 and CDR2 sequences are SGHRS and YFSETQ. CDR3 sequence reads: CASSLAGGVSYEQYF. In nucleotides, the CDR3 is TGCGCCAGCAGCTTGGCAGGGGGAGTCTCCTACGAGCAGTACTTC.

A single count supports this clone. The gene calls are TRBV7-9 and TRBJ2-5; tentatively, D is TRBD1 (5 bases). V lost 2 bases and J 5 bases, leaving 15 bases between the germline ends. The germline CDR1 and CDR2 sequences are SEHNR and FQNEAQ (reference sequence). CDR3 size: 15 residues. CDR3 in DNA: TGTGCCAGCAGCTTACAACGCAGGGTCGGCGAGACCCAGTACTTC. This sequence encodes CASSLQRRVGETQYF.

The V call is TRBV28, the J call TRBJ1-5; D uncertain. Germline lookup yields CDR1 MDHEN and CDR2 SYDVKM. The V gene lost 3 bases and the J gene lost 5 bases, with 8 bases spanning the gap. CDR3 length: 13 residues. CDR3 in DNA: TGTGCCAGCAGTTTGCGCGAGGATCAGCCCCAGCATTTT. Protein: CASSLREDQPQHF.

V usage is TRBV7-9 and J usage is TRBJ2-5, with 8 bases matching TRBD2. V trimming: 5 bases; J trimming: 4 bases; junction bases outside the gene matches: 15. The germline CDR1 and CDR2 sequences are SEHNR and FQNEAQ (reference sequence). This CDR3 has 17 residues. For the CDR3, the DNA is TGTGCCAGCAGCCTCCCAGGGGTACTAGCGGTGGGAGAGACCCAGTACTTC. Translated, it gives CASSLPGVLAVGETQYF.

The J gene is TRBJ1-6, the V gene TRBV2, with TRBD1 matching 7 bases. V lost 5 bases and J lost 7; bases outside the gene matches: 8. Germline V gene data show CDR1 as SNHLY and CDR2 as FYNNEI. The CDR3 runs 15 residues. The CDR3: CASSSGQSLNSPLHF. The DNA of the CDR3 is TGTGCCAGCAGTTCGGGACAGTCTCTGAATTCACCCCTCCACTTT.